One sample yielded the 26 T cell receptor beta chains listed below, sequenced in a study of blood T cell repertoires in COVID-19. Repertoires were generated with immunoSEQ multiplex PCR, while TCRdb's copy carries only in-frame clones and drops some. This sample has 200,000 to 250,000 clones, with roughly 86% found just once. What was sequenced was peripheral blood. These receptor sequences come from a woman in her twenties or thirties who had recovered from COVID-19.

CDR3 coding DNA: TGTGCCAGCAGTGATGGGGGGGCGAGCGAGACCCAGTACTTC. Translated: CASSDGGASETQYF. This chain uses TRBV2 with TRBJ2-5; possibly TRBD2 for D (7 bases). Germline V gene sequence: CDR1 SNHLY, CDR2 FYNNEI. The CDR3 is 14 residues long. V lost 3 bases and J 5 bases, leaving 13 bases between the germline ends.

CDR3 nucleotide sequence: TGTGCCTGGAGTGTAGACGACAGGGACTATGGCTACACCTTC. Translated: CAWSVDDRDYGYTF. The chain couples TRBV30 to TRBJ1-2; 7 nucleotides match TRBD1. The CDR3 runs to 14 residues. Germline-derived CDR1 and CDR2 are GTSNPN and SVGIG (reference sequence). J lost 3 bases, V lost 0 bases, and 4 bases had no gene match.

This sequence joins TRBV5-1 and TRBJ1-2; D unclear. The CDR3 contains 15 residues. V was cut by 4 bases and J by 0 bases, with 13 bases left in between. The germline V gene encodes CDR1 SGHRS and CDR2 YFSETQ. The DNA of the CDR3 is TGCGCCAGCAGCCCAGACGGAGGGACTAACTATGGCTACACCTTC. Translating gives CASSPDGGTNYGYTF.

The chain links TRBV6-5 to TRBJ1-3, with D possibly TRBD1 on 6 matching bases. This CDR3 is built from 15 residues. V lost 2 bases and J 2 bases, leaving 10 bases between the germline ends. The germline CDR1 and CDR2 sequences are MNHEY and SVGAGI. This CDR3 reads CASSYQGSPGNTIYF. For the CDR3, the DNA is TGTGCCAGCAGTTACCAGGGGTCCCCTGGAAACACCATATATTTT.

The V and J genes are TRBV3-1 (or the pseudogene TRBV3-2) and TRBJ1-2; 7 bases are a match to TRBD1. The CDR3 spans 13 residues. With V trimmed by 0 bases and J by 8 bases, 3 bases remained unmatched. Germline loops: CDR1 LGHDT, CDR2 YNNKEL (reference sequence). CDR3 DNA sequence: TGTGCCAGCAGCCAAGAACAGGGGATCGGCTACACCTTC. Protein: CASSQEQGIGYTF.

This sequence joins TRBV6-2 or TRBV6-3 and TRBJ2-3; D may be TRBD2 (5 bases). The CDR3 is 17 residues long. Per the germline V gene, CDR1 is MNHEY and CDR2 is SVGEGT. Trimming left V 0 bases short and J 3 bases short, with 16 bases between. The CDR3 nucleotides are TGTGCCAGCAGTTACTCGCTACTGGGTGAGGGAACAGATACGCAGTATTTT. It is translated as CASSYSLLGEGTDTQYF.

Of note for this clone: Other nucleotide sequences from this sample produce the same CDR3. The chain carries TRBV5-1 and TRBJ2-3; a weak D match, TRBD1 (6 bases). The germline gives CDR1 SGHRS, CDR2 YFSETQ. V shed 4 bases and J shed 2 bases, with 11 bases lying between them. This CDR3 contains 14 residues. CDR3 DNA sequence: TGCGCCAGCAGCCTCGGGACACCCACAGATACGCAGTATTTT. Translating it yields CASSLGTPTDTQYF.

This clone appeared a single time. J is TRBJ1-1 and V is TRBV2; D call uncertain. The V gene lost 2 bases and the J gene lost 2 bases, with 9 bases spanning the gap. The CDR3 is 14 residues long. Germline lookup yields CDR1 SNHLY and CDR2 FYNNEI. The CDR3 spells CASSEPLLNTEAFF. The CDR3 DNA reads TGTGCCAGCAGTGAACCCCTACTTAACACTGAAGCTTTCTTT.

V is TRBV5-4 and J is TRBJ1-2; D remains unclear. From germline, CDR1 is SGHNT and CDR2 YYREEE (reference sequence). CDR3 length equals 13 residues. With 2 bases removed from V and 2 bases from J, the gap between germline ends came to 7 bases. The CDR3 protein is CASSFPGNYGYTF. The CDR3 nucleotides are TGTGCCAGCAGCTTTCCGGGGAACTATGGCTACACCTTC. Full variable domain (rest looked up from reference TRBV5-4 and TRBJ1-2): ETGVTQSPTHLIKTRGQQVTLRCSSQSGHNTVSWYQQALGQGPQFIFQYYREEENGRGNFPPRFSGLQFPNYSSELNVNALELDDSALYLCASSFPGNYGYTFGSGTRLTVV.

This clone was seen a single time. This chain uses TRBV27 with TRBJ2-7; D possibly corresponds to TRBD1 (6 bases). Per germline, CDR1 MNHEY and CDR2 SMNVEV (reference sequence). Trimming took off 1 base at V and 0 bases at J, with 19 bases between the two ends. The CDR3 runs to 18 residues. As DNA, the CDR3 is TGTGCCAGCAGTTTATACCCTCAGGGGCTGAGGGACTCCTACGAGCAGTACTTC. This codes for CASSLYPQGLRDSYEQYF.

CDR3 in amino acids: CASSLNEVYYGYTF. The CDR3 region has the DNA TGTGCCAGCAGCTTAAATGAGGTTTACTATGGCTACACCTTC. The chain employs TRBV5-6 and TRBJ1-2; the D is unclear. Germline assignment: CDR1 SGHDT and CDR2 YYEEEE. The CDR3 runs to 14 residues. V lost 2 bases to trimming and J lost 3 bases, with 11 bases between them.

This clone was recorded once. The V call is TRBV19, the J call TRBJ2-1, with unresolved D. The CDR3 loop spans 17 amino acids. CDR1 is LNHDA, CDR2 SQIVND, per germline (reference sequence). Deletions cut 3 bases from V and 6 bases from J, with 21 bases between. The CDR3 DNA follows: TGTGCCAGTAGTATCGGGTGGTATGGAGTGAAAGGCAATGAGCAGTTCTTC. Translated: CASSIGWYGVKGNEQFF.

J is TRBJ1-5 and V is TRBV7-2, with D tentatively TRBD1 (5 bases). This CDR3 region has 15 residues. CDR1 SGHTA and CDR2 FQGNSA come from the germline V gene. V lost 5 bases and J lost 6, with 17 bases in between. The CDR3 DNA follows: TGTGCCAGCAGCCCTGAACAGTGGGGGGGTCAGCCCCAGCATTTT. It is translated as CASSPEQWGGQPQHF.

This clone was counted once. The chain couples TRBV9 to TRBJ1-2; D not certain. The CDR3 spans 14 residues. Looked up from germline, CDR1 is SGDLS and CDR2 is YYNGEE. The V end lost 3 bases, the J end lost 8 bases, and 17 bases lay between the germline ends. Here the CDR3 DNA reads TGTGCCAGCAGCGGGTTCACGGGAGGAGGAGGCTACACCTTC. This gives the protein CASSGFTGGGGYTF.

This clone was detected only once. The rearrangement joins TRBV5-4 to TRBJ2-3; perhaps TRBD2 as D (7 bases). Germline CDR1 reads SGHNT; CDR2 reads YYREEE (reference sequence). This CDR3 has 17 residues. V was cut by 5 bases and J by 1 base, with 20 bases left in between. The CDR3 DNA follows: TGTGCCAGCAGTTCTGAGAGGGGGGGGCGAGGCACAGATACGCAGTATTTT. This translates into CASSSERGGRGTDTQYF.

The chain uses TRBV7-9 and TRBJ2-7; the D call may be TRBD1 or TRBD2 (6 bases each). V shed 7 bases and J shed 2 bases, with 12 bases lying between them. Germline V gene lookup returns CDR1 SEHNR and CDR2 FQNEAQ (reference sequence). The CDR3 sequence is 13 residues long. The chain's CDR3 is CASTLGGPYEQYF. DNA of the CDR3: TGTGCCAGCACGTTGGGGGGCCCCTACGAGCAGTACTTC.

The chain recombines TRBV4-1 with TRBJ2-5; 8 nucleotides agree with TRBD2. The J segment lost 5 bases and the V segment lost 0 bases, leaving 14 bases of the junction unmatched. Germline V gives CDR1 MGHRA, CDR2 YSYEKL. The CDR3 runs 18 residues. The DNA of the CDR3 is TGCGCCAGCAGCCAAGATAATTCCGCGGGGGGTTCCGGGGAGACCCAGTACTTC. Translating it yields CASSQDNSAGGSGETQYF.

V usage is TRBV2 and J usage is TRBJ2-2; 8 positions agree with TRBD2. Germline loops: CDR1 SNHLY, CDR2 FYNNEI. This CDR3 is built from 14 residues. With V trimmed by 6 bases and J by 3 bases, 3 bases remained unmatched. The CDR3 nucleotides are TGTGCCAGCAGGACGGGGGGGGACACCGGGGAGCTGTTTTTT. Protein sequence: CASRTGGDTGELFF.

This clone was observed a single time. This chain links TRBV27 with TRBJ1-4; 8 bases fit TRBD1. The CDR3 runs 14 residues. The V and J ends lost 8 bases and 3 bases, in that order; junction bases with no gene match: 5. The germline gives CDR1 MNHEY, CDR2 SMNVEV (reference sequence). CDR3 coding DNA: TGTGCCAGCCGAGGGACAGGACCTAATGAAAAACTGTTTTTT. As protein: CASRGTGPNEKLFF.

This sequence joins TRBV2 and TRBJ2-3, with D perhaps TRBD2 (6 bases). The CDR3 consists of 15 residues. The germline V and J ends were trimmed by 2 bases and 6 bases, with 15 bases remaining between them. The germline V gene has CDR1 SNHLY and CDR2 FYNNEI. Here the CDR3 reads CASSERRVLDDTQYF. In nucleotides, the CDR3 is TGTGCCAGCAGTGAACGGAGGGTCCTGGATGATACGCAGTATTTT.

V and J are TRBV5-1 and TRBJ1-1; D uncertain. The germline gives CDR1 SGHRS, CDR2 YFSETQ. The V and J ends lost 0 bases and 4 bases respectively, with 10 bases between them. This CDR3 has 14 residues. In nucleotides, the CDR3 is TGCGCCAGCAGCTTGGAGTCGGGAGTCACTGAAGCTTTCTTT. The encoded protein is CASSLESGVTEAFF. Variable domain in full (rest from reference TRBV5-1 and TRBJ1-1): KAGVTQTPRYLIKTRGQQVTLSCSPISGHRSVSWYQQTPGQGLQFLFEYFSETQRNKGNFPGRFSGRQFSNSRSEMNVSTLELGDSALYLCASSLESGVTEAFFGQGTRLTVV.

The chain has TRBV6-5 and TRBJ1-3, with 7 bases aligning to TRBD1. The CDR3 is 14 amino acids. The V gene's germline CDR1 is MNHEY and CDR2 SVGAGI. Trimming at V came to 8 bases and at J to 4 bases, leaving 8 bases not matched to a gene. CDR3 protein: CASLHSDRGNTIYF. CDR3 in DNA: TGTGCCAGCCTGCATTCGGACAGGGGAAACACCATATATTTT.

The CDR3 loop is CASSSLAGGNQPQHF. CDR3 nucleotide sequence: TGTGCCAGCAGCTCCCTCGCGGGGGGCAATCAGCCCCAGCATTTT. This chain connects TRBV6-5 to TRBJ1-5; TRBD1 might be the D (5 bases). Germline CDR1 is MNHEY and CDR2 is SVGAGI. The CDR3 extends over 15 amino acids. V shed 6 bases and J shed 2 bases, with 14 bases lying between them.

The rearrangement links TRBV28 to TRBJ1-2, with 10 nucleotides matching TRBD1. V was clipped by 6 bases and J by 3 bases; unmatched bases: 16. The germline gives CDR1 MDHEN, CDR2 SYDVKM. The length of the CDR3 is 18 residues. CDR3 loop: CASSLDRGAAFYDYGYTF. The DNA for the CDR3 is TGTGCCAGCAGCCTGGACAGGGGGGCTGCCTTCTACGACTATGGCTACACCTTC.

The rearrangement uses TRBV6-6 and TRBJ1-2, with TRBD1 matching over 7 bases. J was trimmed by 10 bases and V by 2 bases; bases with no gene match: 10. CDR3 length: 14 residues. Germline V lookup: CDR1 MNHNY, CDR2 SVGAGI (reference sequence). The CDR3 spells CASSYTGTVIVYTF. In nucleotides, the CDR3 is TGTGCCAGCAGTTACACAGGGACAGTCATAGTCTACACCTTC.

This clone has only a few counts. This chain links TRBV10-2 with TRBJ2-1; D may be TRBD1 (6 bases). The CDR3 consists of 15 residues. Germline V gene lookup returns CDR1 WSHSY and CDR2 SAAADI. V gave up 3 bases and J gave up 5 bases, with 14 bases separating them. DNA for the CDR3: TGCGCCAGCAGTGATCTGTGGGGGCGCAACAATGAGCAGTTCTTC. It codes for CASSDLWGRNNEQFF.